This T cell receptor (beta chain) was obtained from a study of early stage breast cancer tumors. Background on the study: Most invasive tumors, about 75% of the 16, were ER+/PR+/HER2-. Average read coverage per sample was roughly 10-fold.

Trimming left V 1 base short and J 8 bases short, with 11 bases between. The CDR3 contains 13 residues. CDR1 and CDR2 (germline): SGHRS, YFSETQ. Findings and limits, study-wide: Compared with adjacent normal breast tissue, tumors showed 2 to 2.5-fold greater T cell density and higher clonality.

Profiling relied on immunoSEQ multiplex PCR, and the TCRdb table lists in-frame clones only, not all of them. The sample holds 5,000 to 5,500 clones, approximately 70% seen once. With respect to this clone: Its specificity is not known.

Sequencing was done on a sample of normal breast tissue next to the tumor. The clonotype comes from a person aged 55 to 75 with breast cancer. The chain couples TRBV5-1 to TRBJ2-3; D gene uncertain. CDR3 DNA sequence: TGCGCCAGCAGCTTGAGCCCATACAGTACGCAGTATTTT. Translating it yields CASSLSPYSTQYF. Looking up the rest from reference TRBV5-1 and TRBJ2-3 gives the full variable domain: KAGVTQTPRYLIKTRGQQVTLSCSPISGHRSVSWYQQTPGQGLQFLFEYFSETQRNKGNFPGRFSGRQFSNSRSEMNVSTLELGDSALYLCASSLSPYSTQYFGPGTRLTVL.